These 30 T cell receptor beta chains were sequenced from one sample in a study of tumor-infiltrating lymphocytes in oesophageal squamous cell carcinoma. In TCRdb, the PCR reads were re-called with MiXCR into one record per CDR3 protein. The sample contains around 12,000 distinct CDR3 sequences, roughly 51% of which appear only once. Source material: esophageal tumor tissue. The receptors shown here come from a female donor with esophageal squamous cell carcinoma.

This clonotype showed up many times. CDR3 nucleotide sequence: TGTGCCAGCAGATCCCCGGGACAGGGGATGGGAAACACCATATATTTT. This sequence encodes CASRSPGQGMGNTIYF. The J gene is TRBJ1-3, the V gene TRBV12-3 or TRBV12-4, with TRBD1 identical over 10 bases. Trimming cost V 6 bases and J 4 bases; bases outside gene matches: 9. The CDR3 runs to 16 residues.

The chain carries TRBV6-6 and TRBJ2-2; D may match TRBD1 or TRBD2 (5 bases each). CDR3 length: 13 amino acids. Germline V gives CDR1 MNHNY, CDR2 SVGAGI (reference sequence). V lost 6 bases and J 6 bases, leaving 11 bases between the germline ends. For the CDR3, the DNA is TGTGCCAGCAGCTATGGGGGACCCGGGGAGCTGTTTTTT. Translating it yields CASSYGGPGELFF.

This clonotype was recorded a few times. The chain uses TRBV20-1 and TRBJ1-1, with no clear D. Trimming took off 5 bases at V and 0 bases at J, with 16 bases between the two ends. The CDR3 runs to 15 residues. Germline CDR1 DFQATT, CDR2 SNEGSKA (reference sequence). The chain's CDR3 is CSAPTRTAMNTEAFF. The CDR3 nucleotides read TGCAGTGCTCCAACCAGGACGGCGATGAACACTGAAGCTTTCTTT.

The sample holds a few counts of this clonotype. The chain joins TRBV7-2 to TRBJ2-1, with 12 bases aligning to TRBD2. The J call is in doubt because the DNA end fits TRBJ2-7 better. CDR3 size: 15 residues. Germline V gene data show CDR1 as SGHTA and CDR2 as FQGNSA. In DNA, the CDR3 is TGTGCCAGCAGCTTAGCTGGGACTAGCGGGTACGAGCAGTACTTC. The encoded protein is CASSLAGTSGYEQYF.

The chain employs TRBV5-1 and TRBJ1-3; the D gene is possibly TRBD1 (6 bases). The ends were cut back, 3 bases at V and 1 base at J, with 8 bases in the middle. CDR3 length equals 14 residues. Germline V gene lookup returns CDR1 SGHRS and CDR2 YFSETQ. The DNA for the CDR3 is TGCGCCAGCAGCTCAACAGGGTCTGGAAACACCATATATTTT. Its translation: CASSSTGSGNTIYF.

V gene TRBV7-3 combines with J gene TRBJ2-3; possible D gene TRBD1, 5 bases. Gene TRBJ1-1 matches the end of the DNA better, so the J call may be wrong. The CDR3 contains 13 residues. From germline, CDR1 is SGHTA and CDR2 FQGTGA. CDR3 coding DNA: TGTGCCAGCAGCTATGGACAGAACACTGAAGCTTTCTTT. Translation: CASSYGQNTEAFF.

This chain links TRBV29-1 with TRBJ2-3; the match to TRBD2 covers 10 bases. Per the germline V gene, CDR1 is SQVTM and CDR2 is ANQGSEA. CDR3 length: 18 residues. V shed 2 bases, J shed 6 bases, and the junction held 17 bases outside the gene matches. The DNA of the CDR3 is TGCAGCGTTGAAAGTGGGCTAGCGGGAGAAAAGGAGATGGATACGCAGTATTTT. Protein sequence: CSVESGLAGEKEMDTQYF.

The chain combines TRBV7-9 with TRBJ2-6, with 7 nucleotides matching TRBD2. The V gene end was trimmed by 3 bases and the J gene end by 0 bases; junction bases not matched to a gene: 2. CDR3 length: 16 amino acids. CDR1 SEHNR and CDR2 FQNEAQ come from the germline V gene (reference sequence). CDR3 in DNA: TGTGCCAGCAGCTTCGGGGGGAGCTCTGGGGCCAACGTCCTGACTTTC. Translating it yields CASSFGGSSGANVLTF.

There are a few counts of this clonotype. V usage is TRBV7-2 and J usage is TRBJ2-7, with 14 bases identical to TRBD2. The J call may be mistaken, given a closer DNA end match to TRBJ2-5. The germline CDR1 and CDR2 sequences are SGHTA and FQGNSA. The CDR3 is 18 residues long. The CDR3, as DNA: TGTGCCAGCAGCTCCCGACTAGCGGGAGGGCCCTCTCAAGAGACCCAGTACTTC. It codes for CASSSRLAGGPSQETQYF.

The gene calls are TRBV27 and TRBJ2-3, with D perhaps TRBD1 (6 bases). V was clipped by 5 bases and J by 4 bases, with 16 bases between them. Per germline, CDR1 MNHEY and CDR2 SMNVEV (reference sequence). The length of the CDR3 is 15 residues. CDR3 sequence reads: CASSISGVYSDTQYF. CDR3 sequence (DNA): TGTGCCAGCAGTATCTCAGGGGTTTACTCAGATACGCAGTATTTT.

V is TRBV7-4 and J is TRBJ2-6; D is possibly TRBD2 (6 bases). The DNA matches TRBJ2-5 better at its end, which makes the J call doubtful. Germline CDR1 reads SGHVT; CDR2 reads SQSDAQ. The CDR3 spans 18 residues. CDR3 in amino acids: CASSSRRGGEVRRETQYF. The CDR3 DNA is TGTGCCAGCAGCTCAAGAAGGGGCGGGGAGGTTCGGAGGGAGACCCAGTACTTC.

V usage is TRBV19 and J usage is TRBJ2-1, with D perhaps TRBD1 or TRBD2 (5 bases each). V was cut by 7 bases and J by 0 bases, with 16 bases left in between. The germline gives CDR1 LNHDA, CDR2 SQIVND (reference sequence). The length of the CDR3 is 16 residues. CDR3 protein: CASTLGAGSSYNEQFF. In nucleotides, the CDR3 is TGTGCCAGTACCCTAGGGGCAGGGAGCTCCTACAATGAGCAGTTCTTC.

As regards this clonotype: A read error may explain this, as a much larger clone is one base away. The chain employs TRBV19 and TRBJ2-7; no clear D. CDR1 and CDR2 from the germline V gene are LNHDA and SQIVND (reference sequence). There are 14 residues in the CDR3. V was shortened by 5 bases and J by 7 bases, with 18 bases between the two germline ends. CDR3: CASSLGWGWGEQYF. The CDR3 coding sequence is TGTGCCAGTAGTCTTGGCTGGGGATGGGGTGAGCAGTACTTC.

The chain has TRBV7-8 and TRBJ2-5; 8 bases fit TRBD2. This CDR3 region has 16 residues. The J segment lost 4 bases and the V segment lost 8 bases, leaving 15 bases of the junction unmatched. Per the germline V gene, CDR1 is SGHVS and CDR2 is FQNEAQ. The CDR3 loop is CASAQIPLSGRETQYF. CDR3 nucleotides: TGTGCCAGCGCTCAAATCCCTCTCAGCGGGAGAGAGACCCAGTACTTC.

A few counts support this clonotype. The junction shows a germline mismatch at one end, possibly a read error. This rearrangement joins TRBV3-1 to TRBJ2-7, with a weak D call TRBD1 (5 bases). The CDR3 runs to 15 residues. From germline, CDR1 is LGHDT and CDR2 YNNKEL (reference sequence). The CDR3 reads CASSQEAGRNSPLHF. The CDR3, as DNA: TGTGCCAGCAGCCAAGAGGCAGGGCGGAATTCACCCCTCCACTTC.

V usage is TRBV5-4 and J usage is TRBJ2-3, with TRBD2 matching 7 bases. This CDR3 has 15 amino acids. Per the germline V gene, CDR1 is SGHNT and CDR2 is YYREEE (reference sequence). V dropped 0 bases and J dropped 0; count of bases not matched to a gene: 1. CDR3 coding DNA: TGTGCCAGCAGCTTGGATAGCGGGAGCACAGATACGCAGTATTTT. It encodes CASSLDSGSTDTQYF.

There are a few counts of this clonotype. V and J are TRBV19 and TRBJ2-3; D unresolved. The DNA matches TRBJ2-1 better at its end, which makes the J call doubtful. The CDR3 spans 11 residues. Germline CDR1 and CDR2: LNHDA and SQIVND (reference sequence). The chain's CDR3 is CASSMDVEQFF. The CDR3 region has the DNA TGTGCCAGTAGTATGGATGTAGAGCAGTTCTTC.

This rearrangement joins TRBV6-5 to TRBJ2-5, with 8 bases aligning to TRBD1. The J call may not be correct, given that the DNA end is closer to TRBJ2-6. Germline assignment: CDR1 MNHEY and CDR2 SVGAGI. The CDR3 is 17 residues long. As DNA, the CDR3 is TGTGCCAGCAGTTACTCCCGGACAGGGCTCTTGGCCAACGTCCTGACTTTC. Amino acids: CASSYSRTGLLANVLTF.

The CDR3 reads CASSLEGGGRTQYF. For the CDR3, the DNA is TGTGCCAGCAGTCTTGAAGGGGGGGGGAGGACCCAGTACTTC. This chain uses TRBV12-3 or TRBV12-4 with TRBJ2-5; possibly TRBD2 for D (7 bases). The V and J ends lost 5 bases and 7 bases respectively, with 17 bases between them. The CDR3 sequence is 14 residues long.

The chain couples TRBV6-6 to TRBJ2-7, with TRBD1 matching 9 bases. The length of the CDR3 is 15 residues. In germline, CDR1 is MNHNY, CDR2 SVGAGI (reference sequence). Trimming at V came to 0 bases and at J to 3 bases, leaving 3 bases not matched to a gene. Written as DNA, the CDR3 is TGTGCCAGCAGTTACTCCGGGACAGGGAGCTACGAGCAGTACTTC. Translated: CASSYSGTGSYEQYF.

As for this clonotype: One base away lies a much larger clone, so this may be a sequencing read error. The chain is built from TRBV14 and TRBJ2-7; D is undetermined. Germline loops: CDR1 SGHDN, CDR2 FVKESK. Trimming left V 4 bases short and J 7 bases short, with 23 bases between. This CDR3 is 16 amino acids long. The CDR3 DNA follows: TGTGCCAGCAGCCCCCCAAGACTGAGCTCCTACAATGAGCAGTACTTC. It codes for CASSPPRLSSYNEQYF. Full variable domain (rest looked up from reference TRBV14 and TRBJ2-7): EAGVTQFPSHSVIEKGQTVTLRCDPISGHDNLYWYRRVMGKEIKFLLHFVKESKQDESGMPNNRFLAERTGGTYSTLKVQPAELEDSGVYFCASSPPRLSSYNEQYFGPGTRLTVT.

The chain is built from TRBV7-2 and TRBJ2-1; no clear D. The assigned J gene may be wrong: the sequence end matches TRBJ2-7 better. Germline V gene sequence: CDR1 SGHTA, CDR2 FQGNSA. The CDR3 length is 13 residues. The CDR3 DNA follows: TGTGCCAGCAGCTCCCCTAGTGTAAGAGGGCAGTACTTC. Protein product: CASSSPSVRGQYF.

This clonotype appeared many times. V usage is TRBV5-4 and J usage is TRBJ1-6; D gene unclear. Germline CDR1 SGHNT, CDR2 YYREEE (reference sequence). Trimming took 4 bases from V and 8 from J, leaving 7 bases between them. This CDR3 contains 12 residues. This CDR3 is CASSDTYSPLHF. The CDR3 DNA is TGTGCCAGCAGCGACACCTATTCACCCCTCCACTTT.

The chain is built from TRBV7-2 and TRBJ2-5, with D possibly being TRBD2 (6 bases). The end of the DNA fits TRBJ2-1 better, so the J call may be wrong. The germline gives CDR1 SGHTA, CDR2 FQGNSA. The CDR3 runs 15 residues. The CDR3 DNA sequence: TGTGCCAGCAGCCCCCGACTAGACTCCTACAATGAGCAGTTCTTC. It translates to CASSPRLDSYNEQFF.

This clonotype was recorded a few times. This rearrangement joins TRBV11-1 to TRBJ1-1; weak D call: TRBD1 (5 bases). The germline V gene encodes CDR1 SGHAT and CDR2 FQDESV (reference sequence). CDR3 length: 14 residues. V lost 5 bases and J 4 bases, leaving 14 bases between the germline ends. The CDR3 spells CASSITGSRTEAFF. CDR3 DNA: TGTGCCAGCAGCATCACAGGCTCCCGCACTGAAGCTTTCTTT.

This clonotype was seen ten or more times. The genes are TRBV7-3 and TRBJ2-1; 8 bases line up with TRBD2. The V gene's germline CDR1 is SGHTA and CDR2 FQGTGA. The V segment lost 0 bases and the J segment 3 bases; nucleotides outside the gene matches: 4. The CDR3 runs to 16 residues. In DNA, the CDR3 is TGTGCCAGCAGCTTAACGTGGCTAGCGGGCTACAATGAGCAGTTCTTC. Its translation: CASSLTWLAGYNEQFF.

The CDR3 coding sequence is TGTGCCAGCAGCGGGGGGAGTGGGGCCAACGTCCTGACTTTC. It codes for CASSGGSGANVLTF. The rearrangement links TRBV11-2 to TRBJ1-6, with D perhaps matching TRBD2 (6 bases). Judging by the DNA end, TRBJ2-6 fits better; the J call may be wrong. This CDR3 region has 14 residues. Germline V CDR1 and CDR2: SGHAT, FQNNGV.

Regarding this clonotype: Mismatch with germline at one junction end may stem from a read error. The chain joins TRBV20-1 to TRBJ1-5, with D tentatively TRBD1 (5 bases). The length of the CDR3 is 16 residues. Germline V CDR1 and CDR2: DFQATT, SNEGSKA (reference sequence). CDR3 bases: TGCAGTGCTAGCGAGCCCCCCGACAGCCTTAATCAGCCCCAGAATTTT. Residues: CSASEPPDSLNQPQNF.

This clonotype appeared a few times. The V call is TRBV6-6, the J call TRBJ2-3; D might be TRBD1 or TRBD2, each matching 7 bases. The germline V and J ends were trimmed by 8 bases and 4 bases, with 16 bases remaining between them. The CDR3 runs 14 residues. Germline V CDR1 and CDR2: MNHNY, SVGAGI (reference sequence). CDR3 in DNA: TGTGCCAGCGGACTAGGGGGCCGAGCAGATACGCAGTATTTT. It is translated as CASGLGGRADTQYF.

This rearrangement joins TRBV7-8 to TRBJ2-7, with D perhaps assigned TRBD1 or TRBD2 (6 bases each). Germline V lookup: CDR1 SGHVS, CDR2 FQNEAQ. V lost 6 bases and J lost 4, with 16 bases in between. This CDR3 spans 14 amino acids. The CDR3 protein is CASRTNRGRYEQYF. DNA of the CDR3: TGTGCCAGCAGGACCAATCGGGGGCGGTACGAGCAGTACTTC.